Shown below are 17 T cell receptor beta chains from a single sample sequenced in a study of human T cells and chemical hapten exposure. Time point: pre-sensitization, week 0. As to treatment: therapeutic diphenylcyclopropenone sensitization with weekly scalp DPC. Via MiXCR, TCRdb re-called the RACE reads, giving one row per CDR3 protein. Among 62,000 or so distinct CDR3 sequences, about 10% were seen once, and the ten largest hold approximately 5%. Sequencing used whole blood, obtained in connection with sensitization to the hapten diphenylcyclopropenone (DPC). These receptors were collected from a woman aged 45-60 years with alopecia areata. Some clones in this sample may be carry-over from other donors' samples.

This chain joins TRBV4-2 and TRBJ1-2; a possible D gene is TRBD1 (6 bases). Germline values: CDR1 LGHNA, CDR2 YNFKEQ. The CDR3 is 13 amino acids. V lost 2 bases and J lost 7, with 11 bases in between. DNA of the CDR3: TGTGCCAGCAGCCAACCAGGGGCTGCTGGCTACACCTTC. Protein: CASSQPGAAGYTF.

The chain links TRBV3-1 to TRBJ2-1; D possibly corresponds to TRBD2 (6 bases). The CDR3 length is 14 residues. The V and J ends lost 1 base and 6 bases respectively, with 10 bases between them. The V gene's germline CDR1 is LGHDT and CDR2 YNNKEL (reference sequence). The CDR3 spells CASSQARGVNEQFF. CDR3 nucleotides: TGTGCCAGCAGCCAAGCGCGGGGAGTCAATGAGCAGTTCTTC.

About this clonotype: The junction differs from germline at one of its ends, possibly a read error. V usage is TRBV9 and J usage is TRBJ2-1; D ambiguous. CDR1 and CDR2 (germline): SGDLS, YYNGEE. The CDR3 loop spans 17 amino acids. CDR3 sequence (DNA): TGTGCCAGCAGCCCAGACCCCGGGTCGAGCTCCTACAGTGAGCAGTTCTTC. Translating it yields CASSPDPGSSSYSEQFF.

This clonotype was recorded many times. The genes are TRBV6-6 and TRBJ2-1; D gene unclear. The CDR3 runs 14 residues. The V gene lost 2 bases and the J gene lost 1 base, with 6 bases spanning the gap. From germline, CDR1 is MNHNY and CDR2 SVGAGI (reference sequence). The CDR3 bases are TGTGCCAGCAGTTACGACGTTTCCTACAATGAGCAGTTCTTC. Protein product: CASSYDVSYNEQFF.

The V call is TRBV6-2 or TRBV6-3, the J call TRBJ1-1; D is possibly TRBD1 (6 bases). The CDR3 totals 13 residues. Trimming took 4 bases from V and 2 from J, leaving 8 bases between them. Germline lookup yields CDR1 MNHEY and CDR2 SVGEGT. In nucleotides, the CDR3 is TGTGCCAGCAGTTGGGGGACAAACACTGAAGCTTTCTTT. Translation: CASSWGTNTEAFF.

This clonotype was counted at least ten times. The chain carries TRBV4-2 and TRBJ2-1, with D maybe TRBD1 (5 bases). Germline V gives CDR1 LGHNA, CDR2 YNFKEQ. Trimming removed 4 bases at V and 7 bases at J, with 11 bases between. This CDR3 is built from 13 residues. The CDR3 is CASSRQTQNEQFF. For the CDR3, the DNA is TGTGCCAGCAGCCGACAGACCCAAAATGAGCAGTTCTTC.

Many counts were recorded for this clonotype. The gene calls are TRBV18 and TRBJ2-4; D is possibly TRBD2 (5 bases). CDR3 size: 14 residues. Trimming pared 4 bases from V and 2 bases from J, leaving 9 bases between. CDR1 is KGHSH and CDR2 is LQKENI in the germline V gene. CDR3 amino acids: CASSLSGTKNIQYF. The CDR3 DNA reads TGTGCCAGCTCACTTTCGGGGACCAAAAACATTCAGTACTTC.

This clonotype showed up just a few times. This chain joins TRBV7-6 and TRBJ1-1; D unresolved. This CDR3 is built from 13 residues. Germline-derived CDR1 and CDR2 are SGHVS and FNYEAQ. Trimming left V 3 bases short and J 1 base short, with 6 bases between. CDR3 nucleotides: TGTGCCAGCAGCTTTAACCCGAACACTGAAGCTTTCTTT. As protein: CASSFNPNTEAFF. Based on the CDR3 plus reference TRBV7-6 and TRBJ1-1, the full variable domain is GAGVSQSPRYKVTKRGQDVALRCDPISGHVSLYWYRQALGQGPEFLTYFNYEAQQDKSGLPNDRFSAERPEGSISTLTIQRTEQRDSAMYRCASSFNPNTEAFFGQGTRLTVV.

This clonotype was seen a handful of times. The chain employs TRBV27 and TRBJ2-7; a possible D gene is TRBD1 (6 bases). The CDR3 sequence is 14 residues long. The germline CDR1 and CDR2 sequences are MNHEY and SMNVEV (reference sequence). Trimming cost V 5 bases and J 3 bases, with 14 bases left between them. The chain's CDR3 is CASSPLGQVYEQYF. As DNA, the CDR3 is TGTGCCAGCAGTCCGCTGGGACAAGTCTACGAGCAGTACTTC.

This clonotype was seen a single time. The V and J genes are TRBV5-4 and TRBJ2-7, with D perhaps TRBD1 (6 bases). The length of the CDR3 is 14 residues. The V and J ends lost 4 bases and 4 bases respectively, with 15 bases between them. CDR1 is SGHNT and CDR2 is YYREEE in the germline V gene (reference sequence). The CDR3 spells CASSPTQGYYEQYF. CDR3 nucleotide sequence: TGTGCCAGCAGCCCAACACAGGGATATTACGAGCAGTACTTC.

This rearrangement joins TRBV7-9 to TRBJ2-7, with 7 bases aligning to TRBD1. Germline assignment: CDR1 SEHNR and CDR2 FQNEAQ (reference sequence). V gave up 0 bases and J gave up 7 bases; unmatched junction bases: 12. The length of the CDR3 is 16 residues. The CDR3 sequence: CASSLAPGQPLGEQYF. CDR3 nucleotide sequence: TGTGCCAGCAGCTTAGCCCCGGGACAGCCCCTCGGGGAGCAGTACTTC.

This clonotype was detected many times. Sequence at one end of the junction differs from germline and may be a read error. The CDR3 loop reads CASSLGTGNTGELFF. The CDR3 nucleotides are TGTGCTAGCAGCTTAGGTACAGGGAACACCGGGGAGCTGTTTTTT. The V and J genes are TRBV7-7 and TRBJ2-2; TRBD1 is a possible D gene (5 bases). Germline lookup yields CDR1 SSHAT and CDR2 FNYEAQ (reference sequence). The CDR3 spans 15 residues.

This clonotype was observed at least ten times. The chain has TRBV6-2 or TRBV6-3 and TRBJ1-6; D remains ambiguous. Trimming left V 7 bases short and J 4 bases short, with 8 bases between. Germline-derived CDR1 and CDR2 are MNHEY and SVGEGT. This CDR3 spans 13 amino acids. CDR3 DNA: TGTGCCAGCAATACCGGTTATAATTCACCCCTCCACTTT. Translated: CASNTGYNSPLHF.

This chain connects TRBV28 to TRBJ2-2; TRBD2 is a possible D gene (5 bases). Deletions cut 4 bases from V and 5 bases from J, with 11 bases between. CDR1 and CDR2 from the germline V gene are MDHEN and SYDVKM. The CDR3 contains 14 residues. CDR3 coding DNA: TGTGCCAGCAGTTCCCTACGGAGGACCGGGGAGCTGTTTTTT. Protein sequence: CASSSLRRTGELFF.

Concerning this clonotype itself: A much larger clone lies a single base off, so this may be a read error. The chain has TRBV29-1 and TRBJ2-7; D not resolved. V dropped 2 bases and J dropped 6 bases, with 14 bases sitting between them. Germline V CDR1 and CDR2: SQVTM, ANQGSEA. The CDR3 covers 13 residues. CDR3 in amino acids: CSVETLSRSEQYF. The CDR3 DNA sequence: TGCAGCGTTGAAACCCTTAGCAGGTCCGAGCAGTACTTC.

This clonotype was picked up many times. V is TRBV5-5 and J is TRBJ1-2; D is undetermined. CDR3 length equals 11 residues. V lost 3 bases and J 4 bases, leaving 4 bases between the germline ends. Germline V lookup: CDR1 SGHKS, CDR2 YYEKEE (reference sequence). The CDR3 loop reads CASSSLYGYTF. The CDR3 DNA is TGTGCCAGCAGCTCCCTCTATGGCTACACCTTC.

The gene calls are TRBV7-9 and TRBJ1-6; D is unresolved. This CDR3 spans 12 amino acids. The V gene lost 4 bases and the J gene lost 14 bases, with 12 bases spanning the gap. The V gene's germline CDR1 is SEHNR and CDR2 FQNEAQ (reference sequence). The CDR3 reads CASSSSLGALHF. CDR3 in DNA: TGTGCCAGCAGCTCCTCCCTAGGAGCCCTCCACTTT.